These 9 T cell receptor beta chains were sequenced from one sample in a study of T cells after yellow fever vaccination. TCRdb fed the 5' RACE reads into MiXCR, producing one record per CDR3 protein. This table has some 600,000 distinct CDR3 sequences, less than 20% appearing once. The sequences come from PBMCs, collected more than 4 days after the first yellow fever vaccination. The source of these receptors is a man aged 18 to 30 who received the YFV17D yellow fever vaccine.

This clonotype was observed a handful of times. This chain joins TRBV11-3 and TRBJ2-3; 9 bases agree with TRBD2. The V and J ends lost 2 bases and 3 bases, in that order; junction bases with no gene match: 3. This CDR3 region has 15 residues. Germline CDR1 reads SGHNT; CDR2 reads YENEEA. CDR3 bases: TGTGCCAGCAGCTTAAGCGGGGGGTTAACAGATACGCAGTATTTT. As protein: CASSLSGGLTDTQYF.

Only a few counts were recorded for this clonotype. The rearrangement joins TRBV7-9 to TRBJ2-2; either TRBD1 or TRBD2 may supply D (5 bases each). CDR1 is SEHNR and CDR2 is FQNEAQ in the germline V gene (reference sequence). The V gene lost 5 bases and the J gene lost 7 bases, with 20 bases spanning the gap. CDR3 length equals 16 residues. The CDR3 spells CASSPTGHDEVGELFF. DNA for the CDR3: TGTGCCAGCAGCCCGACGGGGCACGATGAGGTCGGGGAGCTGTTTTTT. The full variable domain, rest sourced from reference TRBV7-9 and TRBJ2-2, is DTGVSQNPRHKITKRGQNVTFRCDPISEHNRLYWYRQTLGQGPEFLTYFQNEAQLEKSRLLSDRFSAERPKGSFSTLEIQRTEQGDSAMYLCASSPTGHDEVGELFFGEGSRLTVL.

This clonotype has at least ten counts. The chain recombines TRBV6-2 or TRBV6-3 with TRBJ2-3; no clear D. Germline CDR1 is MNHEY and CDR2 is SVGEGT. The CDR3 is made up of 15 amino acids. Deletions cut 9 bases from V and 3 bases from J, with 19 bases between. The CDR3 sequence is CASHVGSDTTDTQYF. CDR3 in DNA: TGTGCCAGTCACGTGGGATCAGACACGACAGATACGCAGTATTTT.

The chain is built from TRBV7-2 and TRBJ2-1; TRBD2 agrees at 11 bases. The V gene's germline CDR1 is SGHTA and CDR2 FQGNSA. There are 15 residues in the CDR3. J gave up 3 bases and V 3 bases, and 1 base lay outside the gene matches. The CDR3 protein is CASSFSGGDYNEQFF. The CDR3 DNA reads TGTGCCAGCAGCTTTAGCGGGGGGGACTACAATGAGCAGTTCTTC.

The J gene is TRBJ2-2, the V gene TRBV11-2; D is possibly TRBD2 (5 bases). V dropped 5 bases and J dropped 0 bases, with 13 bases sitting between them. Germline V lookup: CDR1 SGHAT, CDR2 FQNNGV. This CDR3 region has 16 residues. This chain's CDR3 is CASSPLGQANTGELFF. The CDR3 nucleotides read TGTGCCAGCAGCCCACTAGGCCAGGCGAACACCGGGGAGCTGTTTTTT.

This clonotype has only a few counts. CDR3 sequence (DNA): TGCAGTGCTAGTCCCCGCGTAGCGGGGAAAGAGACCCAGTACTTC. Translation: CSASPRVAGKETQYF. This rearrangement joins TRBV20-1 to TRBJ2-5; 8 positions agree with TRBD2. The CDR3 spans 15 residues. Germline CDR1 and CDR2: DFQATT and SNEGSKA (reference sequence). With 3 bases clipped from V and 3 bases from J, the junction kept 9 bases outside the gene matches.

CDR3 in amino acids: CASSRTAPLSPEQFF. CDR3 nucleotide sequence: TGTGCCAGCAGCCGAACGGCCCCCTTGTCTCCTGAGCAGTTCTTC. V and J are TRBV7-2 and TRBJ2-1, with D hard to call. V was pared by 5 bases and J by 9 bases, with 20 bases between. The germline V gene has CDR1 SGHTA and CDR2 FQGNSA. The CDR3 loop spans 15 amino acids. Using reference TRBV7-2 and TRBJ2-1 for the parts outside the CDR3, the full variable domain is GAGVSQSPSNKVTEKGKDVELRCDPISGHTALYWYRQSLGQGLEFLIYFQGNSAPDKSGLPSDRFSAERTGGSVSTLTIQRTQQEDSAVYLCASSRTAPLSPEQFFGPGTRLTVL.

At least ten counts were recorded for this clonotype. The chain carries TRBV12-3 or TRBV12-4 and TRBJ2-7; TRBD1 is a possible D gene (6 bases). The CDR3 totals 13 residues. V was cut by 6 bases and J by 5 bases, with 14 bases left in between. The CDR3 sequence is CASSSTGFDEQYV. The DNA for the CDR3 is TGTGCCAGCAGCTCCACAGGGTTCGACGAGCAGTACGTC.

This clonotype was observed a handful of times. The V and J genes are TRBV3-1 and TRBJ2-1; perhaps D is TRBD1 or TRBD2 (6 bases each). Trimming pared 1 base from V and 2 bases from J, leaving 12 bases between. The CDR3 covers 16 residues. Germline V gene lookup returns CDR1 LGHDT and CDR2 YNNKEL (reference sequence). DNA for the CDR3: TGTGCCAGCAGCCAAGTTGCAGGGGAGGCCTACAATGAGCAGTTCTTC. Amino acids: CASSQVAGEAYNEQFF.